The 8 T cell receptor beta chains given below trace back to one sample, sequenced in a study of blood T cell repertoires in COVID-19. TCRdb's copy holds only in-frame clones and misses some; the assay was immunoSEQ multiplex PCR. The profile shows roughly 380,000 clones, more than 85% of them singletons. The sample consisted of PBMCs or T cells enriched from blood (not recorded which). These receptors came from a woman aged 25 to 45 who had recovered from COVID-19.

The chain recombines TRBV4-1 with TRBJ1-5; 10 bases match TRBD1. The CDR3 loop spans 17 amino acids. Trimming cost V 2 bases and J 3 bases; bases outside gene matches: 7. CDR1 MGHRA and CDR2 YSYEKL come from the germline V gene. The CDR3, as DNA: TGCGCCAGCAGCCAACTTCCGGGACAGGGGTCCAATCAGCCCCAGCATTTT. Protein sequence: CASSQLPGQGSNQPQHF.

In its sample, this clone was seen once. The V and J genes are TRBV10-2 and TRBJ2-2; D is possibly TRBD1 (6 bases). Germline values: CDR1 WSHSY, CDR2 SAAADI. V was shortened by 5 bases and J by 7 bases, with 14 bases between the two germline ends. This CDR3 is 14 amino acids long. CDR3 DNA sequence: TGCGCCAGCAGTACTCGACAGGTGTACGGGGAGCTGTTTTTT. It encodes CASSTRQVYGELFF.

The chain couples TRBV4-2 to TRBJ1-1; the match to TRBD1 covers 7 bases. CDR1 LGHNA and CDR2 YNFKEQ come from the germline V gene. This CDR3 has 15 amino acids. V gave up 3 bases and J gave up 5 bases; unmatched junction bases: 9. CDR3 region: CASSQERTGGTEAFF. CDR3 nucleotides: TGTGCCAGCAGCCAGGAACGGACAGGAGGGACTGAAGCTTTCTTT.

The chain has TRBV4-1 and TRBJ1-2, with D possibly being TRBD1 (6 bases). Per the germline V gene, CDR1 is MGHRA and CDR2 is YSYEKL. The CDR3 consists of 15 residues. Trimming left V 0 bases short and J 4 bases short, with 12 bases between. The CDR3 DNA sequence: TGCGCCAGCAGCCAAGATCCTCGGACAGTCTATGGCTACACCTTC. Amino acids: CASSQDPRTVYGYTF.

This clone was recorded once. This chain uses TRBV30 with TRBJ1-6, with D perhaps TRBD1 (5 bases). CDR1 is GTSNPN, CDR2 SVGIG, per germline (reference sequence). The germline V and J ends were trimmed by 1 base and 4 bases, with 8 bases remaining between them. The CDR3 has 14 residues. The CDR3 DNA reads as TGTGCCTGGAGTGGGGGGGGTTATAATTCACCCCTCCACTTT. This translates into CAWSGGGYNSPLHF.

The V and J genes are TRBV6-5 and TRBJ1-2; 7 bases are shared with TRBD1. This CDR3 spans 16 amino acids. The junction had 9 bases not matched to a gene; V was cut back by 0 bases and J by 5 bases. Germline lookup yields CDR1 MNHEY and CDR2 SVGAGI. CDR3 DNA sequence: TGTGCCAGCAGTTACTCGTTTAGGACAGGAGATTATGGCTACACCTTC. This codes for CASSYSFRTGDYGYTF.

This sequence joins TRBV3-1 (or the pseudogene TRBV3-2) and TRBJ1-2; possible D gene TRBD1, 5 bases. Looked up from germline, CDR1 is LGHDT and CDR2 is YNNKEL (reference sequence). This CDR3 comprises 15 residues. V was cut by 0 bases and J by 8 bases, with 16 bases left in between. The CDR3 reads CASSQDLHFRGGYTF. CDR3 in DNA: TGTGCCAGCAGCCAAGATCTTCACTTTAGGGGCGGCTACACCTTC.

The chain couples TRBV3-1 (or the pseudogene TRBV3-2) to TRBJ2-3; 10 bases are a match to TRBD2. The CDR3 has 16 amino acids. Germline loops: CDR1 LGHDT, CDR2 YNNKEL (reference sequence). The ends lost 4 bases at V and 3 bases at J; junction bases unmatched: 7. CDR3: CASSPVAGGDTDTQYF. DNA of the CDR3: TGTGCCAGCAGCCCGGTAGCGGGAGGAGATACAGATACGCAGTATTTT.